One sample yielded the 14 T cell receptor beta chains listed below, sequenced in a study of blood T cell repertoires in COVID-19. This table comes from immunoSEQ multiplex PCR, and its TCRdb copy is limited to in-frame clones, with some not included. The sample lists a few hundred thousand clones; approximately 90% were seen once. The specimen was PBMCs or T cells enriched from blood (not recorded which). The receptor set was obtained from a woman aged 18-30 years who had recovered from COVID-19.

DNA of the CDR3: TGTGCCAGCAGTTTATGGGCGGGACAGGGCCCCTACGAGCAGTACTTC. Amino acid sequence: CASSLWAGQGPYEQYF. This rearrangement joins TRBV28 to TRBJ2-7; 9 bases match TRBD1. Germline V lookup: CDR1 MDHEN, CDR2 SYDVKM. V gave up 0 bases and J gave up 2 bases; unmatched junction bases: 5. This CDR3 is built from 16 residues. The variable domain in full, with the rest retrieved from reference TRBV28 and TRBJ2-7, is DVKVTQSSRYLVKRTGEKVFLECVQDMDHENMFWYRQDPGLGLRLIYFSYDVKMKEKGDIPEGYSVSREKKERFSLILESASTNQTSMYLCASSLWAGQGPYEQYFGPGTRLTVT.

The V call is TRBV19, the J call TRBJ2-3; D perhaps matches TRBD2 (6 bases). Trimming took 6 bases from V and 3 from J, leaving 13 bases between them. The CDR3 sequence is 14 residues long. CDR1 and CDR2 (germline): LNHDA, SQIVND (reference sequence). This chain's CDR3 is CASRAGGGTDTQYF. The CDR3 nucleotides read TGTGCCAGTAGGGCGGGTGGGGGGACAGATACGCAGTATTTT.

About this clone: Different DNA sequences within this sample yield the same CDR3. The genes are TRBV25-1 and TRBJ1-2, with a possible D match to TRBD1 (5 bases). Germline V gene sequence: CDR1 MGHDK, CDR2 SYGVNS. V gave up 2 bases and J gave up 0 bases, with 7 bases separating them. The CDR3 length is 14 residues. CDR3 nucleotide sequence: TGTGCCAGCAGTGAACAGGGTCCTAACTATGGCTACACCTTC. Amino acid sequence: CASSEQGPNYGYTF.

This clone is classed as medium-sized. The rearrangement links TRBV21-1 to TRBJ2-6; no check of the table's D call, TRBD1, against the DNA was made. TRBV21-1 has pseudogene status. The CDR3 consists of 15 residues. The CDR3 reads CASRVNRAGANVLTF. CDR3 sequence (DNA): TGTGCCAGCAGGGTTAACAGGGCCGGGGCCAACGTCCTGACTTTC.

This chain's CDR3 is CASSQDEAGVKGEQFF. The CDR3 DNA reads as TGTGCCAGCAGCCAAGATGAGGCGGGAGTAAAGGGGGAGCAGTTCTTC. V and J are TRBV3-1 (or the pseudogene TRBV3-2) and TRBJ2-1, with TRBD2 identical over 7 bases. J gave up 10 bases and V 0 bases, and 12 bases lay outside the gene matches. The germline V gene has CDR1 LGHDT and CDR2 YNNKEL (reference sequence). The CDR3 length is 16 residues.

The chain carries TRBV6-5 and TRBJ2-1, with TRBD1 matching over 7 bases. CDR3 size: 15 residues. From germline, CDR1 is MNHEY and CDR2 SVGAGI. The ends lost 11 bases at V and 4 bases at J; junction bases unmatched: 14. As DNA, the CDR3 is TGTGCCGTATCAGGCGTGAGCAGGGGGTACAATGAGCAGTTCTTC. This translates into CAVSGVSRGYNEQFF.

This clone is a singleton in its sample. V gene TRBV21-1 combines with J gene TRBJ1-5; the table's D call TRBD1 went unverified against the DNA. TRBV21-1 is described as a pseudogene. The CDR3 has 19 amino acids. CDR3 in DNA: TGTGCCAGCAGCAAAGAGGTGAGGGACAGGGGGTTGGGCAATCAGCCCCAGCATTTT. Translating it yields CASSKEVRDRGLGNQPQHF.

This chain joins TRBV29-1 and TRBJ1-1, with D maybe TRBD1 (5 bases). With 8 bases removed from V and 2 bases from J, the gap between germline ends came to 18 bases. The CDR3 covers 14 residues. Germline assignment: CDR1 SQVTM and CDR2 ANQGSEA. CDR3 loop: CSTLGGDRNTEAFF. In DNA form, the CDR3 reads TGCAGCACTTTGGGGGGGGACCGTAACACTGAAGCTTTCTTT.

This rearrangement joins TRBV4-2 to TRBJ1-1, with 7 bases fitting TRBD1. The CDR3 extends over 17 amino acids. The junction had 11 bases not matched to a gene; V was cut back by 4 bases and J by 0 bases. The germline V gene has CDR1 LGHNA and CDR2 YNFKEQ. The CDR3 region has the DNA TGTGCCAGCAGCCGTCGGGAGGGGGCACTCATGAACACTGAAGCTTTCTTT. Its protein product is CASSRREGALMNTEAFF.

The chain is built from TRBV27 and TRBJ2-7; 10 bases are shared with TRBD2. Germline trimming cut 5 bases from V and 7 bases from J; bases unmatched to any gene: 11. There are 15 residues in the CDR3. Germline-derived CDR1 and CDR2 are MNHEY and SMNVEV (reference sequence). CDR3 residues: CASSLSGGAVWEQYF. CDR3 bases: TGTGCCAGCAGTCTCAGCGGGGGGGCGGTCTGGGAGCAGTACTTC.

The chain joins TRBV7-2 to TRBJ2-3; TRBD2 agrees at 13 bases. CDR3 length: 14 residues. Germline V lookup: CDR1 SGHTA, CDR2 FQGNSA. V shed 4 bases and J 11 bases; nucleotides not matched to a gene: 6. Here the CDR3 DNA reads TGTGCCAGCAGCTCTCGGACTAGCGGGGGTGAGCAGTATTTT. Its translation is CASSSRTSGGEQYF.

This clone was detected a few times. The chain links TRBV5-4 to TRBJ1-1; 9 nucleotides agree with TRBD1. The CDR3 runs to 17 residues. J was trimmed by 6 bases and V by 3 bases; bases with no gene match: 15. CDR1 is SGHNT and CDR2 is YYREEE in the germline V gene (reference sequence). This CDR3 reads CASSSWTGDRSAAEAFF. DNA for the CDR3: TGTGCCAGCAGCTCTTGGACAGGGGATAGGTCGGCTGCTGAAGCTTTCTTT.

J is TRBJ2-5 and V is TRBV7-7, with TRBD2 matching 13 bases. Trimming cost V 6 bases and J 5 bases; bases outside gene matches: 6. CDR1 and CDR2 from the germline V gene are SSHAT and FNYEAQ (reference sequence). This CDR3 has 15 amino acids. DNA for the CDR3: TGTGCCAGCAGTTCCGGGACTAGCGGGGCGGAGACCCAGTACTTC. It specifies CASSSGTSGAETQYF.

The V gene is TRBV5-8, the J gene TRBJ2-2; 8 bases are shared with TRBD2. With 1 base clipped from V and 2 bases from J, the junction kept 7 bases outside the gene matches. Per the germline V gene, CDR1 is SGHTS and CDR2 is YDEGEE. The CDR3 is 17 amino acids. This chain's CDR3 is CASSLPREGRNTGELFF. CDR3 nucleotides: TGTGCCAGCAGCTTGCCCCGGGAGGGCCGTAACACCGGGGAGCTGTTTTTT.